Listed here is a single TCR beta chain. The entry originates in a study of blood T cell repertoires in COVID-19. Clones were sequenced by immunoSEQ multiplex PCR, and TCRdb holds only the in-frame ones, with some missing. The table has a few hundred thousand clones, 82% seen once. Input material: peripheral blood. The clonotype was recovered from a woman aged 18-29 years with acute or convalescent COVID-19.

The CDR3: CASSPPGQVGNQPQHF. In DNA, the CDR3 is TGTGCCAGCTCACCACCCGGTCAGGTTGGAAATCAGCCCCAGCATTTT. The rearrangement links TRBV18 to TRBJ1-5; D unclear. The CDR3 runs 16 residues. The V end was cut by 0 bases, the J end by 4 bases, with 13 bases between. Germline V lookup: CDR1 KGHSH, CDR2 LQKENI.